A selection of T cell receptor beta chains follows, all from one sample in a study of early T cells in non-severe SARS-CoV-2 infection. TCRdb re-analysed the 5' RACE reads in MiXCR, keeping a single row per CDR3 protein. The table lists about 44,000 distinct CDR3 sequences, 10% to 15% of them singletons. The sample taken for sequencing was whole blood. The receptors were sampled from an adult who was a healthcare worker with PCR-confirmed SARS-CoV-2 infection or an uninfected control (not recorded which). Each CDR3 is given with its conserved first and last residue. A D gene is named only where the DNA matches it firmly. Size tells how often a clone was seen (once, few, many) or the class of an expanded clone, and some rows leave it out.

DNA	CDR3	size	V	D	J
TGCAGTACGCTCGGGACTTCACCCTATGAGCAGTTCTTC	CSTLGTSPYEQFF	medium-sized	TRBV20-1	NA	TRBJ2-1
TGCAGCGTTGAAAAGGGAGCCGAGGAGACCCAGTACTTC	CSVEKGAEETQYF	few	TRBV29-1	NA	TRBJ2-5
TGCAGCGTTGTAGCAGGGAAAGATGGCTACACCTTC	CSVVAGKDGYTF	many	TRBV29-1	NA	TRBJ1-2
TGCAGTGTCGGGGGGGAGACCCAGGGGCTAAATGAAAAACTGTTTTTT	CSVGGETQGLNEKLFF	many	TRBV20-1	NA	TRBJ1-4
TGTGCCATCCGGGACAGTGGGTCTATGAACACTGAAGCTTTCTTT	CAIRDSGSMNTEAFF	few	TRBV10-3	TRBD1	TRBJ1-1
TGCAGCGTTGCGACTAGCGGGGGCCGAGATACGCAGTATTTT	CSVATSGGRDTQYF	NA	TRBV29-1	TRBD2	TRBJ2-3
TGTGCCAGCTCACCGGATACTTTTTACGAGCAGTACTTC	CASSPDTFYEQYF	many	TRBV18	NA	TRBJ2-7
TGCGCCAGCAGCCAAGAAAGGGGGAACGTCCTGACTTTC	CASSQERGNVLTF	many	TRBV4-3	NA	TRBJ2-6
TGCAGCGTTGCCCGATTGGAGACCCAGTACTTC	CSVARLETQYF	few	TRBV29-1	NA	TRBJ2-5
TGTGCCAGTACCCCGACCCCGGGACTAGCGGGAGCTTTTTCCTACAATGAGCAGTTCTTC	CASTPTPGLAGAFSYNEQFF	many	TRBV19	TRBD2	TRBJ2-1
TGTGCCAGCAGTGTTGGACTTGGGGGACAGCATTTT	CASSVGLGGQHF	many	TRBV12-3/TRBV12-4	NA	TRBJ1-5
TGTGCCAGCTCACGAATCCGGGACCTCCGTCAGGGCACGCAGTATTTT	CASSRIRDLRQGTQYF	NA	TRBV18	NA	TRBJ2-3
TGCAGTGCTAGGCCCACCGGGACAACGCTAGAAAAACTGTTTTTT	CSARPTGTTLEKLFF	NA	TRBV20-1	NA	TRBJ1-4
TGTGCCAGCAGCGTAGATCCAGGGGGCACTGAAGCTTTCTTT	CASSVDPGGTEAFF	few	TRBV9	TRBD1	TRBJ1-1
TGTGCCAGCAGAGAGAGAACCGGGGAGCTGTTTTTT	CASRERTGELFF	many	TRBV28	NA	TRBJ2-2
TGCACGCCTCAGGCGGTTAACACCGGGGAGCTGTTTTTT	CTPQAVNTGELFF	many	TRBV20-1	NA	TRBJ2-2
TGTGCCAGCAGCTTATCACTCGGGACTAGCATCGATGAGCAGTTCTTC	CASSLSLGTSIDEQFF	NA	TRBV5-5	TRBD2	TRBJ2-1
TGCAGCGTTGCCCCGACTAGTTCCCATGAGGAGTTCTTC	CSVAPTSSHEEFF	NA	TRBV29-1	NA	TRBJ2-1
TGTGCCAGCAGCGACACGGACCGGCCATCCTACGAGCAGTACTTC	CASSDTDRPSYEQYF	many	TRBV7-9	NA	TRBJ2-7
TGTGCCAGCAGCCTGGACCGGGACTGGCAGAATGAGCAGTTCTTC	CASSLDRDWQNEQFF	NA	TRBV5-4	NA	TRBJ2-1
TGTGCCAGCAGTGTAACAAGTGGCACCTACGAGCAGTACTTC	CASSVTSGTYEQYF	NA	TRBV6-1	NA	TRBJ2-7
TGTGCCAGCAGCGCCCCCGTTAGGACTAGCAAACACTTAGGGACAGATACGCAGTATTTT	CASSAPVRTSKHLGTDTQYF	NA	TRBV9	TRBD2	TRBJ2-3
TGTGCCAGCAGCCAAACCGGGGGCGCTTGGTATAAGACCCAGTACTTC	CASSQTGGAWYKTQYF	few	TRBV25-1	NA	TRBJ2-5
TGCAGTGCTAGAGATAATAGGGGGCGCGTGCGAGCTTTCTTT	CSARDNRGRVRAFF	few	TRBV20-1	TRBD1	TRBJ1-1